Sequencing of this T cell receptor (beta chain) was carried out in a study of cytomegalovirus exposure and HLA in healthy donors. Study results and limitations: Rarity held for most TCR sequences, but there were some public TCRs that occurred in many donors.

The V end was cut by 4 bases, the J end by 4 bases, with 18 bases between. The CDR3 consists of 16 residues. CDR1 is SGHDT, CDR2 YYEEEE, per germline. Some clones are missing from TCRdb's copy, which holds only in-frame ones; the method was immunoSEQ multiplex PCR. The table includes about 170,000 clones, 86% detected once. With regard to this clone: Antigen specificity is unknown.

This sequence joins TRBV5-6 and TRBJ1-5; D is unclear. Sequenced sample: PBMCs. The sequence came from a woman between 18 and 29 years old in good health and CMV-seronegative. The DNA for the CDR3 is TGTGCCAGCAGCCCCCAGTACGGCGGAAATAATCAGCCCCAGCATTTT. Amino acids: CASSPQYGGNNQPQHF.